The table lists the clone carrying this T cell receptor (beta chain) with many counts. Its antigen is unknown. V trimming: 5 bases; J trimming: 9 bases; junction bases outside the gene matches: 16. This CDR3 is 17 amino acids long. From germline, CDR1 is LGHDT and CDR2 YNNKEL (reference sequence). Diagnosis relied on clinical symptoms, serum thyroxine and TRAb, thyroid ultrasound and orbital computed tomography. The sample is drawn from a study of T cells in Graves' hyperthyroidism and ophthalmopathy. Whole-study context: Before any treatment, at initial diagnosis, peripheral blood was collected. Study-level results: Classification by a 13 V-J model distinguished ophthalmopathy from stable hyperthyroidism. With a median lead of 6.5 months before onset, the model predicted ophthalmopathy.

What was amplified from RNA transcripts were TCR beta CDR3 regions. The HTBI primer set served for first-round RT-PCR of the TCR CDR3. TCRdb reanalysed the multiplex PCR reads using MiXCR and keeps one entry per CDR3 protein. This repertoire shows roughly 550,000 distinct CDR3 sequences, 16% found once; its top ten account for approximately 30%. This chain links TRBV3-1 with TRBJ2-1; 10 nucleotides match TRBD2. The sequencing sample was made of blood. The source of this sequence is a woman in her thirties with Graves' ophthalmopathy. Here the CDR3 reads CASSYDLAGAGSGEQFF. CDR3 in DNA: TGTGCCAGCAGCTACGACCTAGCGGGAGCGGGATCGGGTGAGCAGTTCTTC.